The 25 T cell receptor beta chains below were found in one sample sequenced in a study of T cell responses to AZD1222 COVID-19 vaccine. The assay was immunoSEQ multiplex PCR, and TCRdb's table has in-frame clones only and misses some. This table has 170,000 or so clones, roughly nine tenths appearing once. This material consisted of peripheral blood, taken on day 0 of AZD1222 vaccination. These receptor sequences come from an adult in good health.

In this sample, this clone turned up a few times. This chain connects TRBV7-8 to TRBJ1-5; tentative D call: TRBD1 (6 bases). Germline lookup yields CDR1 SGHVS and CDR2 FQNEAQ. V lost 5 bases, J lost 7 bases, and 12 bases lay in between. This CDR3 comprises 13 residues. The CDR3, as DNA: TGTGCCAGCAGCACGCAGGGGCACCAGCCCCAGCATTTT. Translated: CASSTQGHQPQHF. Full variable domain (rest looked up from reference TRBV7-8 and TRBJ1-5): GAGVSQSPRYKVAKRGQDVALRCDPISGHVSLFWYQQALGQGPEFLTYFQNEAQLDKSGLPSDRFFAERPEGSVSTLKIQRTQQEDSAVYLCASSTQGHQPQHFGDGTRLSIL.

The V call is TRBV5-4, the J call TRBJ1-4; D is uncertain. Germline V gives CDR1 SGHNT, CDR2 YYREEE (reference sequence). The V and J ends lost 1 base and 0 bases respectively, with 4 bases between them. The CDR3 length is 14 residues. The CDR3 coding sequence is TGTGCCAGCAGCTTGACAGCAACTAATGAAAAACTGTTTTTT. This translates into CASSLTATNEKLFF.

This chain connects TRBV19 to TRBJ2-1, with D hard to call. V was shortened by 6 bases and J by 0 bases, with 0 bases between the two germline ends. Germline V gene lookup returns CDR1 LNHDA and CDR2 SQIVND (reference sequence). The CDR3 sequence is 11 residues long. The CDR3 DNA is TGTGCCAGTAGCTCCTACAATGAGCAGTTCTTC. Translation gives CASSSYNEQFF. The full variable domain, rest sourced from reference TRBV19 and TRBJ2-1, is DGGITQSPKYLFRKEGQNVTLSCEQNLNHDAMYWYRQDPGQGLRLIYYSQIVNDFQKGDIAEGYSVSREKKESFPLTVTSAQKNPTAFYLCASSSYNEQFFGPGTRLTVL.

For the CDR3, the DNA is TGTGCCAGTAGTAGGGAGACAGGGCATGGCAATCAGCCCCAGCATTTT. It translates to CASSRETGHGNQPQHF. The chain links TRBV19 to TRBJ1-5; 7 bases are shared with TRBD1. This CDR3 is built from 16 residues. In germline, CDR1 is LNHDA, CDR2 SQIVND (reference sequence). Trimming took 4 bases from V and 2 from J; bases not matched to a gene: 8.

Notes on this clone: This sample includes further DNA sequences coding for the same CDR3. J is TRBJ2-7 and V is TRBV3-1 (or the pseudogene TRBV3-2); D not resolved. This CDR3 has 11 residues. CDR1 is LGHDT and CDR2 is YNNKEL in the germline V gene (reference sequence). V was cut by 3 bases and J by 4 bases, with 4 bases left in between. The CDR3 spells CASSQGYEQYF. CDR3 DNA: TGTGCCAGCAGCCAGGGGTACGAGCAGTACTTC.

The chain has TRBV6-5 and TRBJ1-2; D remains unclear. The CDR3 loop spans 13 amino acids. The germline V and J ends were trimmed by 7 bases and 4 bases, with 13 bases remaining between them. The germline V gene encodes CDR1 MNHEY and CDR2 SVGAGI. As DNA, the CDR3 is TGTGCCAGCATCCCGTATAGCGGCTATGGCTACACCTTC. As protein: CASIPYSGYGYTF.

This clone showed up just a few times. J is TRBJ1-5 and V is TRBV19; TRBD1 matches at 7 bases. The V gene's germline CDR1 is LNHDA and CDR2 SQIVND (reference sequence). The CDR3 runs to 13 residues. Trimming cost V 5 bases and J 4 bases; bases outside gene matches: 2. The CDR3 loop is CASSVRGNQPQHF. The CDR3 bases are TGTGCCAGTAGTGTCAGGGGGAATCAGCCCCAGCATTTT. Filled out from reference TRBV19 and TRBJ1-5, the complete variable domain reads DGGITQSPKYLFRKEGQNVTLSCEQNLNHDAMYWYRQDPGQGLRLIYYSQIVNDFQKGDIAEGYSVSREKKESFPLTVTSAQKNPTAFYLCASSVRGNQPQHFGDGTRLSIL.

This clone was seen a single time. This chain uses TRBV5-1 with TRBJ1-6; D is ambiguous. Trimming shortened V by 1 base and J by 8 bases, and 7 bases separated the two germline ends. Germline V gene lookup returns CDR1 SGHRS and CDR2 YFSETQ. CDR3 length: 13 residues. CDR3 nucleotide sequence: TGCGCCAGCAGCTTGAACATCGATTCACCCCTCCACTTT. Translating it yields CASSLNIDSPLHF. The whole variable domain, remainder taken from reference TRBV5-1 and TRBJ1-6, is KAGVTQTPRYLIKTRGQQVTLSCSPISGHRSVSWYQQTPGQGLQFLFEYFSETQRNKGNFPGRFSGRQFSNSRSEMNVSTLELGDSALYLCASSLNIDSPLHFGNGTRLTVT.

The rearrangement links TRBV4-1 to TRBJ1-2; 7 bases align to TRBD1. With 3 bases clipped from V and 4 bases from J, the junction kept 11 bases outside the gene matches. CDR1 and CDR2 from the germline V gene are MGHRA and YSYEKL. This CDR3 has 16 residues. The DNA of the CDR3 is TGCGCCAGCAGCCATGTCGACAGGGTACGGGTCTATGGCTACACCTTC. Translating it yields CASSHVDRVRVYGYTF.

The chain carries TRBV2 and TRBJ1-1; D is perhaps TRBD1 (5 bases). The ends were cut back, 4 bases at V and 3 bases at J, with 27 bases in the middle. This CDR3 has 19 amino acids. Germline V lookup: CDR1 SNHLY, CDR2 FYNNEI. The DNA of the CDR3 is TGTGCCAGCAGTGTGTCCCTATCAGGGCACATGATGGGGGACACTGAAGCTTTCTTT. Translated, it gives CASSVSLSGHMMGDTEAFF.

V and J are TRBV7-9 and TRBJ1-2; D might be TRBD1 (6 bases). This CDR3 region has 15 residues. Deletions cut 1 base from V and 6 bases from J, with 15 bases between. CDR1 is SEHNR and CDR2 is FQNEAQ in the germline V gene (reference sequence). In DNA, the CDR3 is TGTGCCAGCAGCTTAGAGGCTCGGACAGCTGATGGCTACACCTTC. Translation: CASSLEARTADGYTF.

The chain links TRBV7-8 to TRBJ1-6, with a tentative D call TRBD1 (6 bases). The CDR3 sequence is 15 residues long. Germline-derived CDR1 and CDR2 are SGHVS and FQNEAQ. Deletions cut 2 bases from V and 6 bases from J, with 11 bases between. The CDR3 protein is CASSLRQAPNSPLHF. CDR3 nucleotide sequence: TGTGCCAGCAGCTTAAGACAGGCGCCTAATTCACCCCTCCACTTT.

CDR3 bases: TGTGCCAGCAGCCCTCGATCTATGAGCGAGCAGTACTTC. It specifies CASSPRSMSEQYF. J is TRBJ2-7 and V is TRBV9; D gene ambiguous. There are 13 residues in the CDR3. Germline loops: CDR1 SGDLS, CDR2 YYNGEE. Trimming left V 4 bases short and J 6 bases short, with 14 bases between.

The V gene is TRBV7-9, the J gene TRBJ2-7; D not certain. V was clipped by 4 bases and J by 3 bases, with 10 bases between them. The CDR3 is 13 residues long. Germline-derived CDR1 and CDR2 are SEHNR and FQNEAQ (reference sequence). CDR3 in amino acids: CASSSVLDYEQYF. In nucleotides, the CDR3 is TGTGCCAGCAGCTCCGTTCTAGACTACGAGCAGTACTTC. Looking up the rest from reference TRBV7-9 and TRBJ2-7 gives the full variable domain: DTGVSQNPRHKITKRGQNVTFRCDPISEHNRLYWYRQTLGQGPEFLTYFQNEAQLEKSRLLSDRFSAERPKGSFSTLEIQRTEQGDSAMYLCASSSVLDYEQYFGPGTRLTVT.

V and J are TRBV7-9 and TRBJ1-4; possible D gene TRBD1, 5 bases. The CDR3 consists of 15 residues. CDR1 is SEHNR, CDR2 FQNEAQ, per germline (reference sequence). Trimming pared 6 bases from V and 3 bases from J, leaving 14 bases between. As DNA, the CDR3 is TGTGCCAGCAGTACCAAAACAGGCGCTAATGAAAAACTGTTTTTT. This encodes CASSTKTGANEKLFF.

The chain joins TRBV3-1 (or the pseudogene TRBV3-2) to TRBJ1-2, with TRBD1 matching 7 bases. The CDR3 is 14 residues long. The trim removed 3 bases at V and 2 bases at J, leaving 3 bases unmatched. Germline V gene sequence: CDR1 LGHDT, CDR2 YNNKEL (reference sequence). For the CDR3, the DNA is TGTGCCAGCAGCCATCTGACAGGGAACTATGGCTACACCTTC. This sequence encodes CASSHLTGNYGYTF.

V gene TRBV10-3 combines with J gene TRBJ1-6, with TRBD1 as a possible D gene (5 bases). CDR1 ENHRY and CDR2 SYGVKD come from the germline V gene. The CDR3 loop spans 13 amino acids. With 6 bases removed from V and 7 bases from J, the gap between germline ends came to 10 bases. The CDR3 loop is CAIRGTLNSPLHF. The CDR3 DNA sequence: TGTGCCATCAGAGGGACCCTCAATTCACCCCTCCACTTT.

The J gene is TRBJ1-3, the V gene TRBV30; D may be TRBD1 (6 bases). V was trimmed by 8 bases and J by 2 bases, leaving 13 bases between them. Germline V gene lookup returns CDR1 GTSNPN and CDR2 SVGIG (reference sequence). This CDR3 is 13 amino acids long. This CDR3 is CAQGGGPGNTIYF. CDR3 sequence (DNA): TGTGCCCAGGGAGGGGGTCCTGGAAACACCATATATTTT.

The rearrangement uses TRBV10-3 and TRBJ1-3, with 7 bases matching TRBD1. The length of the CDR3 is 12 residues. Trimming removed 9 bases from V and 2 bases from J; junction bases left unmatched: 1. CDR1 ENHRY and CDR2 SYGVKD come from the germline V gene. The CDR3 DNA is TGTGCCATGGGGACAGCTGGAAACACCATATATTTT. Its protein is CAMGTAGNTIYF.

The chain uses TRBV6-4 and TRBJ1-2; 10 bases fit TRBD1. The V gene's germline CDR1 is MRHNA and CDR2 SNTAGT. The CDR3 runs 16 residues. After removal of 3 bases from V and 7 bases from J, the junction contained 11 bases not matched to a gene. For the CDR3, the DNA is TGTGCCAGCAGTGAGTTCGGACAGGGGGAAGACTGTGGCTACACCTTC. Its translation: CASSEFGQGEDCGYTF.

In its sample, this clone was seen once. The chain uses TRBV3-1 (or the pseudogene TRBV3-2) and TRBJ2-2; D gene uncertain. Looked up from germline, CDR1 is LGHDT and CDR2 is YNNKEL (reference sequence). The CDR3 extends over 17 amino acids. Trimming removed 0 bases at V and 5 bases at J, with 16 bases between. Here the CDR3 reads CASSQDETLLNTGELFF. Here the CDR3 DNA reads TGTGCCAGCAGCCAAGATGAAACCCTACTTAATACCGGGGAGCTGTTTTTT.

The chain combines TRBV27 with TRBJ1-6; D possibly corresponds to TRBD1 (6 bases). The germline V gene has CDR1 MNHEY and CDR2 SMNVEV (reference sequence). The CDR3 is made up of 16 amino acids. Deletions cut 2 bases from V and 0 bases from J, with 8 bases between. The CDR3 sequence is CASSLQGSSYNSPLHF. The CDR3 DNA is TGTGCCAGCAGTTTACAGGGGAGCTCCTATAATTCACCCCTCCACTTT.

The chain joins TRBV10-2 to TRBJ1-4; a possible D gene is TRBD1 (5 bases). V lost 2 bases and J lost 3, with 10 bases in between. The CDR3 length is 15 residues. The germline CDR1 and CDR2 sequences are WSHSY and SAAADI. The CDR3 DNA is TGCGCCAGCAGTGAGGCAGGGATTTCTAATGAAAAACTGTTTTTT. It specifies CASSEAGISNEKLFF.

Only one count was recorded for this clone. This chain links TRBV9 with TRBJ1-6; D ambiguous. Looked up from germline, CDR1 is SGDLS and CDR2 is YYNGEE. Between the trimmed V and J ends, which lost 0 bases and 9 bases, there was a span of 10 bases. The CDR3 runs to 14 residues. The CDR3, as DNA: TGTGCCAGCAGCGTAGAGAGGGTTCTTTCACCCCTCCACTTT. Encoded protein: CASSVERVLSPLHF.

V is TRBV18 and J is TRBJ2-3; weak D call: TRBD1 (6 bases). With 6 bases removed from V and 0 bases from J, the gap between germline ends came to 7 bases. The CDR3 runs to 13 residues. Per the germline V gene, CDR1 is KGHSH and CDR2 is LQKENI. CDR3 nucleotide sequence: TGTGCCAGCTCGGACAGTAGCACAGATACGCAGTATTTT. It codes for CASSDSSTDTQYF.